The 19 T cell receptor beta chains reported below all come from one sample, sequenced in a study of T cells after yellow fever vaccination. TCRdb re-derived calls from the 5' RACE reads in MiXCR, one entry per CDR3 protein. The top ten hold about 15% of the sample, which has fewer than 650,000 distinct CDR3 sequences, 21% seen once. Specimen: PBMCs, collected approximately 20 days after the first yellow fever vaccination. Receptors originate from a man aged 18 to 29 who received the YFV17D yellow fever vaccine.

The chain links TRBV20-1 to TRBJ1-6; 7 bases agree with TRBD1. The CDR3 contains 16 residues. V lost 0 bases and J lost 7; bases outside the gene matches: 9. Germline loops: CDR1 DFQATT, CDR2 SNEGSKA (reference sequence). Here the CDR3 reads CSARDRSSQGNSPLHF. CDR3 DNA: TGCAGTGCTAGAGATCGGTCTTCACAGGGGAATTCACCCCTCCACTTT.

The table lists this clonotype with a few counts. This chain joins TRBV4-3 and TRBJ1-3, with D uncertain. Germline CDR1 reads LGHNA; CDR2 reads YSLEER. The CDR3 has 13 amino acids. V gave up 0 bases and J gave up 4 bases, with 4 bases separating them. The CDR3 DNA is TGCGCCAGCAGCCAAGACGCAGGAAACACCATATATTTT. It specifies CASSQDAGNTIYF.

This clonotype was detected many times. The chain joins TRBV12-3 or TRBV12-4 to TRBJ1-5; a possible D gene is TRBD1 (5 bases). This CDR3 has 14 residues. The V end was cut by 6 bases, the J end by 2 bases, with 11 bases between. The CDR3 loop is CASSFTGGNQPQHF. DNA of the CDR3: TGTGCCAGCAGCTTCACAGGAGGCAATCAGCCCCAGCATTTT.

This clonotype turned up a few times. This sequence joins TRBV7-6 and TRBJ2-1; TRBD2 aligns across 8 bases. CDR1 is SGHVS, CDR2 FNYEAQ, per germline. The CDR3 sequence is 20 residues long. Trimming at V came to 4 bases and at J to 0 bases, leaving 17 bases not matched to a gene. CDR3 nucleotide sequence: TGTGCCAGCAGCTCGCGCGGCGGGGGGACCGGGACTAGCTCCTACAATGAGCAGTTCTTC. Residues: CASSSRGGGTGTSSYNEQFF. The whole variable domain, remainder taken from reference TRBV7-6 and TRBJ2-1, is GAGVSQSPRYKVTKRGQDVALRCDPISGHVSLYWYRQALGQGPEFLTYFNYEAQQDKSGLPNDRFSAERPEGSISTLTIQRTEQRDSAMYRCASSSRGGGTGTSSYNEQFFGPGTRLTVL.

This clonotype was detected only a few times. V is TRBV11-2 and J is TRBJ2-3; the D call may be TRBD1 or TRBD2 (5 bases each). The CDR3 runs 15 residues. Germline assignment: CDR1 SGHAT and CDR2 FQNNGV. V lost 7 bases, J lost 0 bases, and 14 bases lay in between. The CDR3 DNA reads TGTGCCAGCATGGTGGGGGAAACTAGCACAGATACGCAGTATTTT. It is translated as CASMVGETSTDTQYF.

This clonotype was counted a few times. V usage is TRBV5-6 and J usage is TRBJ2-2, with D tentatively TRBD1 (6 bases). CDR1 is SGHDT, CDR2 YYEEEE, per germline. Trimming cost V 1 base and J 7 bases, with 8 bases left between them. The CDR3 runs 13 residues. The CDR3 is CASSLWGHGELFF. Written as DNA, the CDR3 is TGTGCCAGCAGCTTGTGGGGGCACGGGGAGCTGTTTTTT. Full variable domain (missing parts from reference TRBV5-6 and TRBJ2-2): DAGVTQSPTHLIKTRGQQVTLRCSPKSGHDTVSWYQQALGQGPQFIFQYYEEEERQRGNFPDRFSGHQFPNYSSELNVNALLLGDSALYLCASSLWGHGELFFGEGSRLTVL.

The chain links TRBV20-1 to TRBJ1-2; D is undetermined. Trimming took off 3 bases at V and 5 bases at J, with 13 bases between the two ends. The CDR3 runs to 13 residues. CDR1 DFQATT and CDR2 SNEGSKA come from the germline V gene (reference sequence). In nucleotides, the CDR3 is TGCAGTGCTAGGGGAGGACGGACTTATGGCTACACCTTC. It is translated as CSARGGRTYGYTF.

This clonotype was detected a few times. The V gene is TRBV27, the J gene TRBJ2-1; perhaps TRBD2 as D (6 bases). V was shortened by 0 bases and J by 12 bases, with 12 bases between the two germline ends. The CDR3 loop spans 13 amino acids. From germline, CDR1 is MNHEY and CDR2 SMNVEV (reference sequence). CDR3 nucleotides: TGTGCCAGCAGTTTATCGAGTTCAGCGGGGCAGTTCTTC. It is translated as CASSLSSSAGQFF.

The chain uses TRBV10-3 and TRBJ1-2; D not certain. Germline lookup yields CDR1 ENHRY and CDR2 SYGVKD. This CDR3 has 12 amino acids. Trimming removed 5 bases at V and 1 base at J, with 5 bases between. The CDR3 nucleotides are TGTGCCATCAGTTCCAGTAACTATGGCTACACCTTC. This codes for CAISSSNYGYTF.

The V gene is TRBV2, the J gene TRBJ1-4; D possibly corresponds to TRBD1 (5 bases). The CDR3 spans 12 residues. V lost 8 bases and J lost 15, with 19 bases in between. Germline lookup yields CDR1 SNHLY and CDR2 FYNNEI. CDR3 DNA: TGTGCCAGCCGGGACCTAGTCCTTAATATGTTTTTT. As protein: CASRDLVLNMFF.

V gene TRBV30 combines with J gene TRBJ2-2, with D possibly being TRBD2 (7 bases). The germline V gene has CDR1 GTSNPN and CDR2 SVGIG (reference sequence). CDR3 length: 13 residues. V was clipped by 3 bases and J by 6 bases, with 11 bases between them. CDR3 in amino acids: CAWSRGAAGELFF. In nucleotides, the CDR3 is TGTGCCTGGAGCCGGGGGGCGGCCGGGGAGCTGTTTTTT.

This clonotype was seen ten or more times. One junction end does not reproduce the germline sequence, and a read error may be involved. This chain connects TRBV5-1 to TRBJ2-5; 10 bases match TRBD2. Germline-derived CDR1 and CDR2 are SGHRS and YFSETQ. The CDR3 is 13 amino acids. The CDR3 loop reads CASSRTSGETQYF. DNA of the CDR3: TGTGCCAGCAGCCGGACTAGCGGAGAGACCCAGTACTTC.

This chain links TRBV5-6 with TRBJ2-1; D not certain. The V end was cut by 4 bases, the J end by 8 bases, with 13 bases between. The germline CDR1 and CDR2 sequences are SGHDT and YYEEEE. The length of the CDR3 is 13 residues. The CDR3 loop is CASSPPARHEQFF. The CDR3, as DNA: TGTGCCAGCAGCCCGCCGGCCCGCCATGAGCAGTTCTTC.

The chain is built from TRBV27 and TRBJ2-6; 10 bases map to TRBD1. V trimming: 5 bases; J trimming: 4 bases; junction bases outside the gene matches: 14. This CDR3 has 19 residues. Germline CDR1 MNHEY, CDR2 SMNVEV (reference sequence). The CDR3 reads CASSPYDRGLISGANVLTF. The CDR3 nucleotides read TGTGCCAGCAGTCCCTATGACAGGGGGCTGATATCCGGGGCCAACGTCCTGACTTTC.

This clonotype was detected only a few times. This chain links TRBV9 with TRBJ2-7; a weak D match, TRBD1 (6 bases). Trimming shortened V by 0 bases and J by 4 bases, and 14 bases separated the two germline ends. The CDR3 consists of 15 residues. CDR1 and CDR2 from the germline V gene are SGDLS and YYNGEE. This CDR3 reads CASSVGYGGWYEQYF. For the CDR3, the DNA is TGTGCCAGCAGCGTAGGATATGGGGGCTGGTACGAGCAGTACTTC.

CDR3 protein: CASPSQGLAGGGWLDTQYF. DNA for the CDR3: TGTGCCAGCCCTAGCCAGGGACTAGCGGGGGGTGGTTGGTTAGATACGCAGTATTTT. The gene calls are TRBV25-1 and TRBJ2-3; the match to TRBD2 covers 15 bases. The germline CDR1 and CDR2 sequences are MGHDK and SYGVNS. The length of the CDR3 is 19 residues. Trimming cost V 8 bases and J 5 bases; bases outside gene matches: 17.

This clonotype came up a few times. The CDR3: CSVASGRNQPQHF. CDR3 bases: TGCAGCGTTGCTTCAGGGAGAAATCAGCCCCAGCATTTT. The chain links TRBV29-1 to TRBJ1-5; TRBD1 is a possible D gene (5 bases). CDR1 SQVTM and CDR2 ANQGSEA come from the germline V gene. Trimming took 4 bases from V and 4 from J, leaving 11 bases between them. The CDR3 runs to 13 residues. Based on the CDR3 plus reference TRBV29-1 and TRBJ1-5, the full variable domain is SAVISQKPSRDICQRGTSLTIQCQVDSQVTMMFWYRQQPGQSLTLIATANQGSEATYESGFVIDKFPISRPNLTFSTLTVSNMSPEDSSIYLCSVASGRNQPQHFGDGTRLSIL.

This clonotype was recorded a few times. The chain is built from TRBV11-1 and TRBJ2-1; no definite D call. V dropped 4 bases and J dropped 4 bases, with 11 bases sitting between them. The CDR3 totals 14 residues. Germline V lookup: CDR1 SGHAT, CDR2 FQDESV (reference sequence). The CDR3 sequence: CASSSWTSYNEQFF. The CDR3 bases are TGTGCCAGCAGCTCATGGACCTCGTACAATGAGCAGTTCTTC.

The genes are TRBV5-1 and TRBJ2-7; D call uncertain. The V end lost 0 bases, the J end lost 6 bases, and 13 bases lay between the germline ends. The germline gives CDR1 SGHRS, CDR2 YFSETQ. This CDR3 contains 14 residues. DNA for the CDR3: TGCGCCAGCAGCTTGGATGGACCTCTTAGCGAGCAGTACGTC. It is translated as CASSLDGPLSEQYV.